Listed below are T cell receptor beta chains from one sample, sequenced in a study of blood T cell repertoires in COVID-19. The table came from immunoSEQ multiplex PCR; TCRdb's copy has only in-frame clones and leaves some out. This sample has roughly 210,000 clones; roughly 84% occur once, and the top ten carry 7% to 7.5%. The sample consisted of PBMCs or T cells enriched from blood (not recorded which). All receptors come from a man aged 25 to 45 in a cohort exposed to, infected with or recovered from COVID-19 (not recorded which). Both conserved end residues are part of each CDR3. The D gene is left open where the match is weak. A row's size may be missing; if present it is once, few, many or a size class.

.,.,TRBJ1-2,TRBV10-3,CATERTDRYGYTF,TGTGCCACAGAACGGACAGACAGATATGGCTACACCTTC
.,.,TRBJ1-1,TRBV18,CASSPNQERWSEAFF,TGTGCCAGCTCACCAAATCAGGAACGGTGGTCTGAAGCTTTCTTT
.,.,TRBJ2-3,TRBV7-3,CASSLSGAPDTQYF,TGTGCCAGCAGCTTATCAGGGGCCCCAGATACGCAGTATTTT
.,.,TRBJ2-5,TRBV27,CASSLSAAVRETQYF,TGTGCCAGCAGTTTATCAGCGGCGGTAAGAGAGACCCAGTACTTC
.,.,TRBJ1-4,TRBV28,CASSLRQVNEKLFF,TGTGCCAGCAGTTTAAGGCAGGTTAATGAAAAACTGTTTTTT
.,.,TRBJ1-1,TRBV3-1/TRBV3-2,CASSQAGQITEAFF,TGTGCCAGCTCCCAAGCCGGACAGATCACTGAAGCTTTCTTT
.,.,TRBJ1-4,TRBV7-9,CASSSLKTGRSEKLFF,TGTGCCAGCAGCTCACTAAAGACAGGTCGTAGCGAAAAACTGTTTTTT
.,.,TRBJ1-1,TRBV15,CATSRNRANTEAFF,TGTGCCACCAGCAGAAACAGGGCGAACACTGAAGCTTTCTTT
TRBD1,.,TRBJ2-2,TRBV6-5,CASSTGTGMGELFF,TGTGCCAGCAGCACCGGGACAGGCATGGGGGAGCTGTTTTTT
.,.,TRBJ1-4,TRBV25-1,CASSEEGATNEKLFF,TGTGCCAGCAGTGAAGAGGGGGCAACTAATGAAAAACTGTTTTTT
.,.,TRBJ2-2,TRBV7-9,CASSLGATGELFF,TGTGCCAGCAGCTTAGGGGCCACCGGGGAGCTGTTTTTT
.,.,TRBJ1-1,TRBV2,CASSASAGGRGTEAFF,TGTGCCAGCAGTGCCTCGGCGGGGGGTCGGGGCACTGAAGCTTTCTTT
.,few,TRBJ1-2,TRBV2,CASKYRSTDGYTF,TGTGCCAGCAAGTACAGGTCGACTGATGGCTACACCTTC
TRBD1,.,TRBJ1-2,TRBV11-2,CASSTQMGQSYGYTF,TGTGCCAGCAGCACCCAGATGGGACAGAGCTATGGCTACACCTTC
.,.,TRBJ2-7,TRBV7-2,CASSLAPGGTSYEQYF,TGTGCCAGCAGCTTAGCCCCCGGCGGGACCTCCTACGAGCAGTACTTC
.,few,TRBJ1-5,TRBV4-3,CASSQDRGFDQPQHF,TGCGCCAGCAGCCAAGATAGGGGATTTGATCAGCCCCAGCATTTT
.,once,TRBJ2-2,TRBV12-3/TRBV12-4,CASRILGTGELFF,TGTGCCAGCAGGATACTAGGAACCGGGGAGCTGTTTTTT
TRBD2,.,TRBJ2-5,TRBV3-1/TRBV3-2,CASSQPLGLAGQETQYF,TGTGCCAGCAGCCAACCTCTAGGACTAGCGGGCCAAGAGACCCAGTACTTC
.,.,TRBJ2-5,TRBV3-1/TRBV3-2,CASSRPLAGRLQETQYF,TGTGCCAGCAGCCGCCCACTGGCGGGAAGATTACAAGAGACCCAGTACTTC
.,.,TRBJ1-5,TRBV28,CASSFTGGSRPQHF,TGTGCCAGCAGTTTTACTGGCGGGTCGAGGCCCCAGCATTTT
.,.,TRBJ1-5,TRBV19,CATYPRGGNQPQHF,TGTGCCACTTACCCTCGCGGGGGGAATCAGCCCCAGCATTTT
.,.,TRBJ2-5,TRBV6-6,CATQRYQETQYF,TGTGCCACCCAGAGGTACCAAGAGACCCAGTACTTC